These 28 T cell receptor beta chains were sequenced from one sample in a study of T cells in Graves' hyperthyroidism and ophthalmopathy. Amplification of TCR beta CDR3 regions used RNA as the template. Carried out on the TCR CDR3, a first-round RT-PCR used the HTBI primer set. TCRdb re-called the multiplex PCR reads through MiXCR, storing one row per CDR3 protein. Altogether 350,000 to 400,000 distinct CDR3 sequences are present, about 18% being singletons, with the ten largest covering approximately 4%. The specimen sequenced was blood. The receptors were sampled from a woman younger than 30 with Graves' hyperthyroidism.

This clonotype was detected many times. The chain employs TRBV5-1 and TRBJ1-1; 8 nucleotides match TRBD1. Per the germline V gene, CDR1 is SGHRS and CDR2 is YFSETQ. Unmatched junction bases numbered 10, after V lost 0 bases and J lost 0 bases. This CDR3 contains 18 residues. For the CDR3, the DNA is TGCGCCAGCAGCTTGGTCAGCGCACGACAGGGGTTGAACACTGAAGCTTTCTTT. Translated: CASSLVSARQGLNTEAFF.

The V call is TRBV12-3 or TRBV12-4, the J call TRBJ1-6; D is unclear. Trimming left V 5 bases short and J 16 bases short, with 21 bases between. The CDR3 is made up of 14 amino acids. The CDR3 region is CASSPAVLRQRLHF. The CDR3 region has the DNA TGTGCCAGCAGTCCCGCGGTCCTCAGACAAAGACTCCACTTT.

This clonotype was counted many times. This chain connects TRBV7-3 to TRBJ1-3; D gene ambiguous. The CDR3 spans 15 residues. V gave up 5 bases and J gave up 3 bases, with 14 bases separating them. Germline V CDR1 and CDR2: SGHTA, FQGTGA. CDR3 coding DNA: TGTGCCAGCAGCCCCCAACCCGGGGTTGGAAACACCATATATTTT. Translated: CASSPQPGVGNTIYF.

This clonotype was seen many times. This may be a read error, as it is one base from a much larger clone. The chain couples TRBV12-3 or TRBV12-4 to TRBJ1-5; 7 bases align to TRBD1. Trimming cost V 4 bases and J 4 bases; bases outside gene matches: 7. The CDR3 has 15 residues. The CDR3 sequence: CASSSGGLANQPQHF. The CDR3 nucleotides are TGTGCCAGCAGTTCAGGGGGACTGGCTAATCAGCCCCAGCATTTT.

This clonotype occurred many times. The gene calls are TRBV27 and TRBJ1-2, with D possibly matching TRBD1 (5 bases). CDR3 size: 12 residues. Per germline, CDR1 MNHEY and CDR2 SMNVEV (reference sequence). V gave up 5 bases and J gave up 10 bases, with 14 bases separating them. CDR3 in DNA: TGTGCCAGCAGTCTGGGACTTGGTGACTACACCTTC. Translating it yields CASSLGLGDYTF.

The chain has TRBV20-1 and TRBJ2-5, with D perhaps TRBD1 or TRBD2 (6 bases each). The ends were cut back, 1 base at V and 5 bases at J, with 17 bases in the middle. The CDR3 consists of 15 residues. Germline V gene lookup returns CDR1 DFQATT and CDR2 SNEGSKA (reference sequence). The CDR3 here is CSARGGRGLAETQYF. In DNA form, the CDR3 reads TGCAGTGCTAGAGGGGGGCGTGGGCTAGCGGAGACCCAGTACTTC.

There are many counts of this clonotype. This chain connects TRBV6-5 to TRBJ1-3; D is undetermined. Germline CDR1 MNHEY, CDR2 SVGAGI. The CDR3 covers 14 residues. Between the trimmed V and J ends, which lost 7 bases and 0 bases, there was a span of 10 bases. The CDR3 coding sequence is TGTGCCAGCATTCAATCGACCTCTGGAAACACCATATATTTT. Amino acids: CASIQSTSGNTIYF.

This clonotype was seen ten or more times. The rearrangement links TRBV30 to TRBJ1-2; no clear D gene. CDR1 is GTSNPN, CDR2 SVGIG, per germline (reference sequence). Trimming removed 5 bases at V and 4 bases at J, with 17 bases between. CDR3 size: 14 residues. CDR3: CAWRTRAPLYGYTF. The CDR3, as DNA: TGTGCCTGGCGTACAAGGGCCCCCCTCTATGGCTACACCTTC.

The table lists this clonotype with many counts. The chain has TRBV20-1 and TRBJ1-2, with D hard to call. Germline V lookup: CDR1 DFQATT, CDR2 SNEGSKA (reference sequence). CDR3 size: 15 residues. Trimming removed 1 base at V and 4 bases at J, with 16 bases between. The chain's CDR3 is CSARGVGDHLYGYTF. In DNA form, the CDR3 reads TGCAGTGCTAGAGGGGTCGGGGATCACCTCTATGGCTACACCTTC.

This clonotype was seen many times. The chain links TRBV15 to TRBJ1-2; TRBD1 is a possible D gene (5 bases). CDR3 size: 14 residues. Looked up from germline, CDR1 is LNHNV and CDR2 is YYDKDF (reference sequence). The V end was cut by 2 bases, the J end by 5 bases, with 12 bases between. CDR3: CATSRQGAGYGYTF. The CDR3 coding sequence is TGTGCCACCAGCAGACAGGGAGCGGGGTATGGCTACACCTTC.

This clonotype has ten or more counts. This sequence joins TRBV27 and TRBJ2-7; 8 bases align to TRBD2. Trimming at V came to 0 bases and at J to 5 bases, leaving 9 bases not matched to a gene. CDR3 length equals 16 residues. Germline V lookup: CDR1 MNHEY, CDR2 SMNVEV (reference sequence). CDR3 DNA sequence: TGTGCCAGCAGTTTATCGGGCGGGGGGCCTATCAACGAGCAGTACTTC. Protein sequence: CASSLSGGGPINEQYF.

As for this clonotype: Since no conserved phenylalanine or tryptophan closes the CDR3, a read error is the likely cause. This chain joins TRBV5-1 and TRBJ2-2; D could derive from TRBD1 or TRBD2 (5 bases each). The CDR3 extends over 14 amino acids. Germline loops: CDR1 SGHRS, CDR2 YFSETQ. V lost 4 bases and J lost 9, with 16 bases in between. CDR3 sequence (DNA): TGCGCCAGCAGCCTGGGACCCACGGAGAGGGAGCTGTTTGTT. Amino acids: CASSLGPTERELFV.

With respect to this clonotype: One junction end disagrees with the germline gene, perhaps due to a read error. The V call is TRBV6-1, the J call TRBJ2-4; D not resolved. The CDR3 contains 17 residues. CDR1 is MNHNS, CDR2 SASEGT, per germline. The CDR3 DNA is TGTGCCAGCAGGGAACATTCTAGGATAGTAGGGCGTGACATTAAGTACTTC. It is translated as CASREHSRIVGRDIKYF.

This clonotype was recorded at least ten times. The V call is TRBV7-3, the J call TRBJ1-5; 7 positions match TRBD1. The length of the CDR3 is 16 residues. V trimming: 0 bases; J trimming: 4 bases; junction bases outside the gene matches: 6. Germline lookup yields CDR1 SGHTA and CDR2 FQGTGA. The CDR3 DNA reads TGTGCCAGCAGCTTAACGGGGGACAGACAAAATCAGCCCCAGCATTTT. Its protein product is CASSLTGDRQNQPQHF. The variable domain in full, completed from reference TRBV7-3 and TRBJ1-5, reads GAGVSQTPSNKVTEKGKYVELRCDPISGHTALYWYRQSLGQGPEFLIYFQGTGAADDSGLPNDRFFAVRPEGSVSTLKIQRTERGDSAVYLCASSLTGDRQNQPQHFGDGTRLSIL.

In its sample, this clonotype was seen many times. The V call is TRBV2, the J call TRBJ2-7, with D possibly being TRBD2 (5 bases). This CDR3 has 12 amino acids. CDR1 and CDR2 from the germline V gene are SNHLY and FYNNEI. Trimming pared 6 bases from V and 6 bases from J, leaving 12 bases between. Written as DNA, the CDR3 is TGTGCCAGCAGCCCCTCGGGGTCCGAGCAGTACTTC. Its protein is CASSPSGSEQYF.

The table lists this clonotype with a few counts. The chain combines TRBV18 with TRBJ1-2; TRBD1 might be the D (5 bases). The CDR3 runs 15 residues. Between the trimmed V and J ends, which lost 3 bases and 5 bases, there was a span of 16 bases. The germline V gene encodes CDR1 KGHSH and CDR2 LQKENI. CDR3 in DNA: TGTGCCAGCTCACCCGGGAACTGGGACCTTTATGGCTACACCTTC. Translated, it gives CASSPGNWDLYGYTF. The full variable domain, rest sourced from reference TRBV18 and TRBJ1-2, is NAGVMQNPRHLVRRRGQEARLRCSPMKGHSHVYWYRQLPEEGLKFMVYLQKENIIDESGMPKERFSAEFPKEGPSILRIQQVVRGDSAAYFCASSPGNWDLYGYTFGSGTRLTVV.

This clonotype was seen repeatedly, ten times or more. V and J are TRBV4-1 and TRBJ1-5; D unclear. Germline CDR1 is MGHRA and CDR2 is YSYEKL. The V end lost 3 bases, the J end lost 7 bases, and 16 bases lay between the germline ends. The CDR3 runs to 15 residues. CDR3 nucleotide sequence: TGCGCCAGCAGCCATCGACACGTTCTAGGGCAGCCCCAGCATTTT. Its translation: CASSHRHVLGQPQHF.

This clonotype was seen repeatedly, ten times or more. The chain recombines TRBV10-1 with TRBJ2-2, with TRBD1 as a possible D gene (6 bases). Germline V gives CDR1 WNHNN, CDR2 SYGVQD (reference sequence). Trimming cost V 5 bases and J 6 bases, with 7 bases left between them. This CDR3 is built from 12 residues. The CDR3 region is CASSQGSGELFF. CDR3 DNA: TGCGCCAGCAGTCAGGGGTCCGGGGAGCTGTTTTTT.

This clonotype was picked up a small number of times. This chain joins TRBV5-5 and TRBJ2-4; tentative D call: TRBD1 (6 bases). This CDR3 contains 18 residues. Germline CDR1 is SGHKS and CDR2 is YYEKEE (reference sequence). V was shortened by 0 bases and J by 0 bases, with 16 bases between the two germline ends. CDR3 loop: CASSLVRGHTLAKNIQYF. CDR3 DNA: TGTGCCAGCAGCTTGGTAAGGGGACACACCCTAGCCAAAAACATTCAGTACTTC. Full variable domain (missing parts from reference TRBV5-5 and TRBJ2-4): DAGVTQSPTHLIKTRGQQVTLRCSPISGHKSVSWYQQVLGQGPQFIFQYYEKEERGRGNFPDRFSARQFPNYSSELNVNALLLGDSALYLCASSLVRGHTLAKNIQYFGAGTRLSVL.

This clonotype was recorded many times. The J gene is TRBJ2-7, the V gene TRBV5-4; unclear D gene. The CDR3 loop spans 12 amino acids. Per germline, CDR1 SGHNT and CDR2 YYREEE (reference sequence). V lost 3 bases and J lost 4, with 8 bases in between. The CDR3 spells CASSYDGYEQYF. CDR3 nucleotide sequence: TGTGCCAGCAGCTACGATGGATACGAGCAGTACTTC.

The table lists this clonotype with many counts. The chain links TRBV2 to TRBJ2-7; perhaps TRBD2 as D (6 bases). The CDR3 is made up of 15 amino acids. CDR1 SNHLY and CDR2 FYNNEI come from the germline V gene. The ends were cut back, 7 bases at V and 3 bases at J, with 19 bases in the middle. DNA of the CDR3: TGTGCCAGCAACCCAACGACTAGTCAGGACTACGAGCAGTACTTC. Amino acids: CASNPTTSQDYEQYF.

The table lists this clonotype with many counts. This chain links TRBV13 with TRBJ1-1; maybe TRBD1 (5 bases). Germline CDR1 reads PRHDT; CDR2 reads FYEKMQ (reference sequence). The CDR3 covers 16 residues. V was shortened by 5 bases and J by 7 bases, with 23 bases between the two germline ends. The CDR3 DNA sequence: TGTGCCAGCAGCCCAAGGGGTGGGGGAATCGCCAGTGAAGCTTTCTTT. Its translation: CASSPRGGGIASEAFF.

This clonotype was seen many times. V usage is TRBV20-1 and J usage is TRBJ1-3, with TRBD1 identical over 7 bases. The CDR3 is 14 residues long. CDR1 is DFQATT, CDR2 SNEGSKA, per germline (reference sequence). After removal of 4 bases from V and 3 bases from J, the junction contained 6 bases not matched to a gene. CDR3 sequence: CSATDRVFGNTIYF. CDR3 nucleotides: TGCAGTGCTACCGACAGGGTCTTTGGAAACACCATATATTTT.

The chain employs TRBV2 and TRBJ2-7, with TRBD1 matching 9 bases. CDR3 length: 13 amino acids. CDR1 is SNHLY, CDR2 FYNNEI, per germline. Germline trimming cut 3 bases from V and 5 bases from J; bases unmatched to any gene: 2. This chain's CDR3 is CASSDTGGNEQYF. The CDR3 DNA is TGTGCCAGCAGTGATACAGGGGGCAACGAGCAGTACTTC.

This clonotype was observed at least ten times. The gene calls are TRBV6-5 and TRBJ1-2; unclear D gene. V was trimmed by 4 bases and J by 5 bases, leaving 14 bases between them. The CDR3 spans 14 residues. CDR1 and CDR2 (germline): MNHEY, SVGAGI. The CDR3 region is CASSSRGGPYGYTF. The CDR3 DNA reads as TGTGCCAGCAGTTCCCGGGGAGGGCCTTATGGCTACACCTTC.

The chain joins TRBV7-9 to TRBJ2-2, with 10 nucleotides matching TRBD1. Germline CDR1 SEHNR, CDR2 FQNEAQ (reference sequence). Germline trimming cut 5 bases from V and 4 bases from J; bases unmatched to any gene: 4. The CDR3 is 15 amino acids. CDR3 sequence reads: CASSHRTGGTGELFF. The CDR3 nucleotides are TGTGCCAGCAGCCACCGGACAGGGGGCACCGGGGAGCTGTTTTTT.

Many counts were recorded for this clonotype. The chain has TRBV29-1 and TRBJ1-1; D unclear. Germline V gene lookup returns CDR1 SQVTM and CDR2 ANQGSEA. The length of the CDR3 is 13 residues. The V gene lost 4 bases and the J gene lost 0 bases, with 9 bases spanning the gap. The CDR3 DNA is TGCAGCGTTGGTCACCTCTTGAACACTGAAGCTTTCTTT. This gives the protein CSVGHLLNTEAFF.

This clonotype was seen repeatedly, ten times or more. V usage is TRBV4-1 and J usage is TRBJ2-7; unclear D gene. The CDR3 sequence is 11 residues long. Trimming pared 2 bases from V and 5 bases from J, leaving 4 bases between. Looked up from germline, CDR1 is MGHRA and CDR2 is YSYEKL. The CDR3 nucleotides are TGCGCCAGCAGCCAATTTAACGAGCAGTACTTC. Amino acids: CASSQFNEQYF.